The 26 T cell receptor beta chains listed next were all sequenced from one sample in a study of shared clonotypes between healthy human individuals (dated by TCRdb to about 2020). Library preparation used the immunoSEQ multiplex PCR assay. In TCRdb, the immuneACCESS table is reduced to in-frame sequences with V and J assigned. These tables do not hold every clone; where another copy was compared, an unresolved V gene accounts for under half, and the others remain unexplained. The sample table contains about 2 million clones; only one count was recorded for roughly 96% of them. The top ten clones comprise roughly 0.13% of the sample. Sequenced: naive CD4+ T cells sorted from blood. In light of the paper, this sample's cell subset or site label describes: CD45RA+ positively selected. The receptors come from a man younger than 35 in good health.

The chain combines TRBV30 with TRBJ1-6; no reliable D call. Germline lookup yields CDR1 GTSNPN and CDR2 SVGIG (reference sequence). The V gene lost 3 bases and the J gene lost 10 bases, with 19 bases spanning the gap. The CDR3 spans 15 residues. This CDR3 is CAWRVFPGPNSPLHF. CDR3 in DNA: TGTGCCTGGAGAGTATTCCCGGGCCCCAACTCACCCCTCCACTTT.

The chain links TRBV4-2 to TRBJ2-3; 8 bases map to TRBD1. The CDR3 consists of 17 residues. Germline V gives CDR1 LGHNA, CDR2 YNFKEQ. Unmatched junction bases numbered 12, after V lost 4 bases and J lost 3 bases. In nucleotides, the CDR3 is TGTGCCAGCAGCCCGTTGTCTGGACAGGGAGCAACAGATACGCAGTATTTT. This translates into CASSPLSGQGATDTQYF.

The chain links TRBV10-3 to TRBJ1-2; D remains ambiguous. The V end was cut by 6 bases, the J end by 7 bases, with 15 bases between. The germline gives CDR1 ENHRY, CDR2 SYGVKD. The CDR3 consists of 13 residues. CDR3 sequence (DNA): TGTGCCATCAGGAGCCAAGAAGTAGGTGGCTACACCTTC. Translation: CAIRSQEVGGYTF.

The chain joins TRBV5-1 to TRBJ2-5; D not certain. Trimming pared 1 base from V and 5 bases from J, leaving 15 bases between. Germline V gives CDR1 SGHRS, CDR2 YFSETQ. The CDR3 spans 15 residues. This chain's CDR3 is CASSLQPGYFETQYF. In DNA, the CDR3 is TGCGCCAGCAGCTTGCAACCCGGCTATTTCGAGACCCAGTACTTC.

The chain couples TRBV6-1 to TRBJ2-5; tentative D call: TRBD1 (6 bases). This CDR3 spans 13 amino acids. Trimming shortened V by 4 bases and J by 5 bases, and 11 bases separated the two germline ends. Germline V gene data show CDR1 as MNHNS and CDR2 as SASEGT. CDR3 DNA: TGTGCCAGCAGTGGGGGACATAGCGAGACCCAGTACTTC. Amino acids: CASSGGHSETQYF.

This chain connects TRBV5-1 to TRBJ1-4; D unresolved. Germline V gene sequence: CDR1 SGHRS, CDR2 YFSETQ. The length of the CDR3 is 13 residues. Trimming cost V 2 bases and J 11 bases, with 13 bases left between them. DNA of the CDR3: TGCGCCAGCAGCTTAACACCCGATGGGAAACTGTTTTTT. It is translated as CASSLTPDGKLFF.

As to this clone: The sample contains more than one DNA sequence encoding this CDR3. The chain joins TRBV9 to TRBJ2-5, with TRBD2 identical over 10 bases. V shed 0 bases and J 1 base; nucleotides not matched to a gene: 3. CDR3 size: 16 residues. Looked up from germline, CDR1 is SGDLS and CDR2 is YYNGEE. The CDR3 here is CASSVGLAGGQETQYF. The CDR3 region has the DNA TGTGCCAGCAGCGTAGGATTAGCGGGAGGCCAAGAGACCCAGTACTTC.

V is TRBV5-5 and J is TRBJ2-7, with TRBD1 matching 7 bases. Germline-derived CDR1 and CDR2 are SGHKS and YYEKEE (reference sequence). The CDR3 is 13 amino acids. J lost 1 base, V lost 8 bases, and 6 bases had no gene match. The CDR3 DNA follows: TGTGCCAGTGACAGGGACATGTCCTACGAGCAGTACTTC. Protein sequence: CASDRDMSYEQYF.

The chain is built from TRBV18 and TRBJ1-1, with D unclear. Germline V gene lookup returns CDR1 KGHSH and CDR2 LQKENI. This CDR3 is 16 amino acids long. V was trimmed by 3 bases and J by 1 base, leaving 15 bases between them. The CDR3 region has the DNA TGTGCCAGCTCACCGAATATCTGGAGGGAGAACACTGAAGCTTTCTTT. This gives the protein CASSPNIWRENTEAFF.

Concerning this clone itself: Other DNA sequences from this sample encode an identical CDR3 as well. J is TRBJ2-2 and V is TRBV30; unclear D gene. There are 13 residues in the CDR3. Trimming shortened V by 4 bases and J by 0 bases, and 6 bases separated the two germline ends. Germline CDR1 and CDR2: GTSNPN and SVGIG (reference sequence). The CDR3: CAWTRANTGELFF. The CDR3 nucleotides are TGTGCCTGGACCCGGGCGAACACCGGGGAGCTGTTTTTT. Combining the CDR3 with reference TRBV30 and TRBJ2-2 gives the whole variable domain SQTIHQWPATLVQPVGSPLSLECTVEGTSNPNLYWYRQAAGRGLQLLFYSVGIGQISSEVPQNLSASRPQDRQFILSSKKLLLSDSGFYLCAWTRANTGELFFGEGSRLTVL.

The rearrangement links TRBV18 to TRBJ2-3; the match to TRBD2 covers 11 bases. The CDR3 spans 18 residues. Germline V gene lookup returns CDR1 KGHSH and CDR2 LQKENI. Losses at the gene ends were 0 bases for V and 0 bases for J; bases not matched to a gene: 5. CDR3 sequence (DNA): TGTGCCAGCTCACCACCTACTAGCGGGGGACCAAGCACAGATACGCAGTATTTT. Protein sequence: CASSPPTSGGPSTDTQYF. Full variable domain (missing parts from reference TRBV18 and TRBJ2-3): NAGVMQNPRHLVRRRGQEARLRCSPMKGHSHVYWYRQLPEEGLKFMVYLQKENIIDESGMPKERFSAEFPKEGPSILRIQQVVRGDSAAYFCASSPPTSGGPSTDTQYFGPGTRLTVL.

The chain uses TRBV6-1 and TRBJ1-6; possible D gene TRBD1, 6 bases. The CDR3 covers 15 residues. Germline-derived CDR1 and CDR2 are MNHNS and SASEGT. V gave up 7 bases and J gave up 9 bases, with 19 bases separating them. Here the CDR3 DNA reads TGTGCCAGCATGATGGGGGGGCTGGGAAGTTCACCCCTCCACTTT. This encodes CASMMGGLGSSPLHF.

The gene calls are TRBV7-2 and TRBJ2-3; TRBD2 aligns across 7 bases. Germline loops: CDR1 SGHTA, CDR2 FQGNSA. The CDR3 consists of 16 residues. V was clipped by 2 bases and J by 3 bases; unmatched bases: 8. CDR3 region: CASSLQAGVPTDTQYF. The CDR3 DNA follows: TGTGCCAGCAGCTTACAGGCGGGAGTTCCGACAGATACGCAGTATTTT.

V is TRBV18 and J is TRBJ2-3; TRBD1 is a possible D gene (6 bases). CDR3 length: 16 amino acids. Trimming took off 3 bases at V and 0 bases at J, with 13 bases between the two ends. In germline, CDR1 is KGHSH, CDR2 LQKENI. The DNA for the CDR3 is TGTGCCAGCTCACCCGCAGACAGGATTAGCACAGATACGCAGTATTTT. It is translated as CASSPADRISTDTQYF.

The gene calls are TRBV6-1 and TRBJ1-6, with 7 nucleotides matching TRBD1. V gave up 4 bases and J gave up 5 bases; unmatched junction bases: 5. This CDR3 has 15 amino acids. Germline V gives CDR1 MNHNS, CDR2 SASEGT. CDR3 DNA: TGTGCCAGCAGTGGGACAGGAGTTCATAATTCACCCCTCCACTTT. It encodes CASSGTGVHNSPLHF.

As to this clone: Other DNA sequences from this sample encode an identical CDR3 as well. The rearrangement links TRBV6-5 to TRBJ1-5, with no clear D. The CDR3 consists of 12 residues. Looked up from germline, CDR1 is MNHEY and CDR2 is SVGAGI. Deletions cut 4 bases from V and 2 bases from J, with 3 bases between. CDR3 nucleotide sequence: TGTGCCAGCAGTTCGGGCAATCAGCCCCAGCATTTT. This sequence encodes CASSSGNQPQHF.

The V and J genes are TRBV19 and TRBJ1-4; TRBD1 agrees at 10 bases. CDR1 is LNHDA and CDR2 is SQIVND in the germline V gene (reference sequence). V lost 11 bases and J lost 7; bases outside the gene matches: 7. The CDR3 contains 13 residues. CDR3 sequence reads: CAVRDRGFEKLFF. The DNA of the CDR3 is TGTGCCGTTAGGGACAGGGGTTTTGAAAAACTGTTTTTT.

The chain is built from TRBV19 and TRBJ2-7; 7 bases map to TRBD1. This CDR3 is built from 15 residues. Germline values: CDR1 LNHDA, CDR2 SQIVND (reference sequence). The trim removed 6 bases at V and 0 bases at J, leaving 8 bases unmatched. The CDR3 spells CASSLGTVSSYEQYF. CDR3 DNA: TGTGCCAGTAGCCTCGGGACAGTGAGCTCCTACGAGCAGTACTTC.

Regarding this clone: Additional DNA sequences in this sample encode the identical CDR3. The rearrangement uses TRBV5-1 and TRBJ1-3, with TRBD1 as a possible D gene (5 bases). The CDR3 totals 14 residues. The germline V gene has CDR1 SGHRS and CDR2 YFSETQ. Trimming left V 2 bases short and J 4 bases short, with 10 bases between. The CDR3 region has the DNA TGCGCCAGCAGCTTCGGGGGATCCGGAAACACCATATATTTT. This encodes CASSFGGSGNTIYF.

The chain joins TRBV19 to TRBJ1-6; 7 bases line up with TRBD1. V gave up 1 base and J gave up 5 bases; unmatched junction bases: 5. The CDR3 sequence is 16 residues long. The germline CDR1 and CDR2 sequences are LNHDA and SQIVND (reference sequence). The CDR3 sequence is CASSIGDRIHNSPLHF. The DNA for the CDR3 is TGTGCCAGTAGTATAGGGGACAGAATACATAATTCACCCCTCCACTTT.

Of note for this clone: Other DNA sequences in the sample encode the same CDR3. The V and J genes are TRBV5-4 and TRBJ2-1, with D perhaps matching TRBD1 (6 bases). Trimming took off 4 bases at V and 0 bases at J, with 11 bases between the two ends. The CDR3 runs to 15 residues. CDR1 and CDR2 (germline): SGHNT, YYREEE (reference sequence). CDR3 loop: CASSLTGSSYNEQFF. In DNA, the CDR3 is TGTGCCAGCAGCCTGACAGGTAGCTCCTACAATGAGCAGTTCTTC.

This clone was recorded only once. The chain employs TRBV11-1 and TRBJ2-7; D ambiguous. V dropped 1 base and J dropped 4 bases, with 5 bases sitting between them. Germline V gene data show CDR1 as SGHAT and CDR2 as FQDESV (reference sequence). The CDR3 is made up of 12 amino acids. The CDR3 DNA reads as TGTGCCAGCAGCTTAGATGGATACGAGCAGTACTTC. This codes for CASSLDGYEQYF. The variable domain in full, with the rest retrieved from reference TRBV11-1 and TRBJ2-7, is EAEVAQSPRYKITEKSQAVAFWCDPISGHATLYWYRQILGQGPELLVQFQDESVVDDSQLPKDRFSAERLKGVDSTLKIQPAELGDSAMYLCASSLDGYEQYFGPGTRLTVT.

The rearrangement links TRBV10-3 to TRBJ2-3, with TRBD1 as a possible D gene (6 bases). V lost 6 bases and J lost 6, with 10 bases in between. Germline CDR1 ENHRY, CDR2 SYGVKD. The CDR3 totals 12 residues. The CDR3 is CAIRGGSDTQYF. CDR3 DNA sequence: TGTGCCATCAGAGGGGGATCGGATACGCAGTATTTT.

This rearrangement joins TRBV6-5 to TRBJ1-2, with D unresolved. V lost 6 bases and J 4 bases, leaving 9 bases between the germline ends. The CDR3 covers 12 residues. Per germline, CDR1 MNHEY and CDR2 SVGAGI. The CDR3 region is CASRRLGYGYTF. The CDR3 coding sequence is TGTGCCAGCAGGCGGCTGGGCTATGGCTACACCTTC.

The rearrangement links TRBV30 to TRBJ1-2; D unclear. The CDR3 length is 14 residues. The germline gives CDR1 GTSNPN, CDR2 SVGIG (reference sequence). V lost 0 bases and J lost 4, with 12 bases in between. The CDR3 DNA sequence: TGTGCCTGGAGTGTAAATGGCGGCATCTATGGCTACACCTTC. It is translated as CAWSVNGGIYGYTF.

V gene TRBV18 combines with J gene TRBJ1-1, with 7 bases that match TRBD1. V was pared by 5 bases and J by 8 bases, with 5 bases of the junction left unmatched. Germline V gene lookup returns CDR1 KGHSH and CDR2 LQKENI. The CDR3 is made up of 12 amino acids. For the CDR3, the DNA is TGTGCCAGCTCAACCCGGGACAGAGAAGCTTTCTTT. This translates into CASSTRDREAFF.